These T cell receptor beta chains were read from a single sample in a study of PD-1 blockade in classical Hodgkin lymphoma. TCRdb's table, derived via immunoSEQ multiplex PCR, lists solely in-frame clones and lacks some. This sample has just under 65,000 clones; roughly 92% occur once, and the top ten carry more than 7.5%. The sequencing used peripheral blood mononuclear cells (PBMCs), collected before the fourth cycle of nivolumab. These receptors all stem from a human donor with classical Hodgkin lymphoma. The CDR3 runs from the conserved cysteine through the conserved F or W.

v_call	j_call	cdr3_aa
TRBV7-9	TRBJ2-1	CAGGQGNEQFF
TRBV6-5	TRBJ1-4	CASSETPSGEKLFF
TRBV6-1	TRBJ1-6	CASSVGANSPLHF
TRBV11-2	TRBJ1-6	CASSSRDGFSPLHF
TRBV29-1	TRBJ2-3	CSVGGVESSARGDTQYF
TRBV6-5	TRBJ2-7	CASSYGGGVSSYEQYF
TRBV19	TRBJ1-5	CASSIRDASNQPQHF
TRBV30	TRBJ1-5	CAWRGSGNQPQHF
TRBV5-1	TRBJ2-3	CASSLVSGSSTDTQYF
TRBV6-5	TRBJ1-6	CASSYKQYPSSPLHF
TRBV29-1	TRBJ2-1	CSSRGSSYNEQFF
TRBV29-1	TRBJ2-5	CSVESSLGETQYF
TRBV11-2	TRBJ2-7	CASSLVSGQTYEQYF
TRBV25-1	TRBJ2-3	CASSELGGQDTQYF
TRBV18	TRBJ1-5	CASSLTGGLQPQHF
TRBV28	TRBJ2-7	CASSLSGGGEQYF
TRBV5-6	TRBJ1-2	CASSWDTSYGYTF
TRBV15	TRBJ1-3	CATSRAGNTIYF
TRBV5-6	TRBJ1-6	CASSFKTHNNSPLHF
TRBV28	TRBJ1-5	CASTLASQPQHF
TRBV6-5	TRBJ1-6	CASTPDRGFSPLHF
TRBV7-9	TRBJ2-3	CASSLDSIDTQYF
TRBV19	TRBJ2-2	CASIEEEGRNTGELFF
TRBV7-9	TRBJ2-1	CASSPPGPEQFF
TRBV5-6	TRBJ2-2	CASSRGTDKFYGELFF
TRBV6-5	TRBJ2-3	CASSYSKDSLAQYF
TRBV18	TRBJ2-5	CASSPPGLETQYF
TRBV15	TRBJ2-1	CATRGTSGSYNEQFF
TRBV10-3	TRBJ1-5	CAIILVGSIPNQPQHF
TRBV5-4	TRBJ2-7	CASSLALGGEQYF
TRBV28	TRBJ1-2	CASSPRPRGRVYGYTF
TRBV25-1	TRBJ2-1	CASSVLGSYNEQFF
TRBV19	TRBJ1-2	CASRPEDRGYGYTF
TRBV10-1	TRBJ2-7	CASSGLRTGPYEQYF
TRBV11-2	TRBJ1-6	CASSSGTSPLHF
TRBV5-4	TRBJ2-1	CASSLATSGRAEQFF
TRBV4-1	TRBJ2-1	CASSLWDRDEQFF
TRBV5-5	TRBJ2-7	CASSPGTSGSWNYEQYF
TRBV10-3	TRBJ1-2	CAISTGPNYGYTF
TRBV12-5	TRBJ2-3	CASGSGPPTDTQYF
TRBV12-5	TRBJ2-3	CASGLVTGTAGTGLPDTQYF
TRBV5-1	TRBJ2-3	CASSLPPTDTQYF
TRBV28	TRBJ1-4	CASSSSRDRVEGEKLFF
TRBV11-2	TRBJ2-3	CASSLRDLTDTQYF
TRBV10-3	TRBJ1-6	CAISESDRGWNNSPLHF
TRBV2	TRBJ1-5	CASGTGIRNQPQHF
TRBV6-1	TRBJ2-1	CASSTGRSSYNEQFF
TRBV7-3	TRBJ2-3	CASSLYAGGTDTQYF
TRBV14	TRBJ2-3	CASSQDVEGTDTQYF
TRBV19	TRBJ1-2	CASTKSGTNYGYTF
TRBV7-9	TRBJ1-1	CASSLISGIVEAFF
TRBV2	TRBJ2-7	CASTQGGSTLYEQYF
TRBV11-2	TRBJ2-7	CASSPNPDSRFEQYF
TRBV6-1	TRBJ2-7	CASSPGAGQGYEQYF
TRBV11-2	TRBJ2-7	CASSLDPGDISEQYF